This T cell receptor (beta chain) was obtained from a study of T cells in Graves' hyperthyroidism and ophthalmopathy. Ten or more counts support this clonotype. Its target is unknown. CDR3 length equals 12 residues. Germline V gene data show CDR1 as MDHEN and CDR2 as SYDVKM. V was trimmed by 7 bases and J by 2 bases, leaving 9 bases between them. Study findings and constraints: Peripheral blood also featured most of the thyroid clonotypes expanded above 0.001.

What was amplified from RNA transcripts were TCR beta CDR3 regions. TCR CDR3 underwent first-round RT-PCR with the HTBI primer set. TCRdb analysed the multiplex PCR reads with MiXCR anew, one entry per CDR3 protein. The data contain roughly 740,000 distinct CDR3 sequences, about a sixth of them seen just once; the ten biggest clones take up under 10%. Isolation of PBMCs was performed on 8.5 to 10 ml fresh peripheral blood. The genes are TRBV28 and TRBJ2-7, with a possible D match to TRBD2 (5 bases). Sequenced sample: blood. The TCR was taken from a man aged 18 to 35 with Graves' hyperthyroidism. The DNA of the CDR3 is TGTGCCAGCACCGGACTTGCCTACGAGCAGTACTTC. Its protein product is CASTGLAYEQYF.